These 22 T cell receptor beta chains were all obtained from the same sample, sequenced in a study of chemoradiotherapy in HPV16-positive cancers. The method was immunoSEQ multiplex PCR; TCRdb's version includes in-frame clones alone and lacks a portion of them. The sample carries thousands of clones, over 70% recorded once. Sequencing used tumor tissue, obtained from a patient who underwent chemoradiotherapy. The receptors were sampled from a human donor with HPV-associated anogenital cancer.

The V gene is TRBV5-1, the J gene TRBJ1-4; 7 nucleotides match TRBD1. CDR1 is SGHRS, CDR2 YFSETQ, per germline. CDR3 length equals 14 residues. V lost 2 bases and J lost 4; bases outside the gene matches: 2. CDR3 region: CASSFTGDNEKLFF. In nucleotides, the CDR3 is TGCGCCAGCAGCTTTACAGGGGATAATGAAAAACTGTTTTTT.

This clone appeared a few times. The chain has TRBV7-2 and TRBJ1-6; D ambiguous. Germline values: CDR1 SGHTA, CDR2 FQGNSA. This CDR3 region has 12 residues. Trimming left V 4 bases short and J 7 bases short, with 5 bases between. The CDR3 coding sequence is TGTGCCAGCAGCTGGGCCAATTCACCCCTCCACTTT. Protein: CASSWANSPLHF. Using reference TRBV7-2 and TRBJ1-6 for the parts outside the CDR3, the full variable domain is GAGVSQSPSNKVTEKGKDVELRCDPISGHTALYWYRQSLGQGLEFLIYFQGNSAPDKSGLPSDRFSAERTGGSVSTLTIQRTQQEDSAVYLCASSWANSPLHFGNGTRLTVT.

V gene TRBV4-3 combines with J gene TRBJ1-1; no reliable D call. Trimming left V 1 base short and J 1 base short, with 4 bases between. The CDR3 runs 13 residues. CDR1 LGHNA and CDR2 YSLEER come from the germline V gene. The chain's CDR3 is CASSQGRNTEAFF. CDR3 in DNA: TGCGCCAGCAGCCAAGGACGGAACACTGAAGCTTTCTTT.

CDR3 region: CAWSGQTSYEQYF. CDR3 nucleotides: TGTGCCTGGAGTGGACAGACATCCTACGAGCAGTACTTC. J is TRBJ2-7 and V is TRBV30, with a possible D match to TRBD1 (5 bases). CDR1 is GTSNPN and CDR2 is SVGIG in the germline V gene (reference sequence). CDR3 size: 13 residues. Deletions cut 1 base from V and 1 base from J, with 8 bases between.

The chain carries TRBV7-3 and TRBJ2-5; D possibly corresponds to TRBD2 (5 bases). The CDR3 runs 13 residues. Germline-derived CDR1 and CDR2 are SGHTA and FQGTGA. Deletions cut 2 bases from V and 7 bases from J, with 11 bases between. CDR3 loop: CASSLYMEATQYF. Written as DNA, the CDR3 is TGTGCCAGCAGCTTATATATGGAGGCGACCCAGTACTTC.

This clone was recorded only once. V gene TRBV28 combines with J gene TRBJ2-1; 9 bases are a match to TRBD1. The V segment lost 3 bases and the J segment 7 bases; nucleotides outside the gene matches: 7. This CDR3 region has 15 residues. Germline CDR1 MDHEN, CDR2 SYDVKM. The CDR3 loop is CASSFNRGRLNEQFF. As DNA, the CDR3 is TGTGCCAGCAGTTTCAACAGGGGGCGTCTAAATGAGCAGTTCTTC.

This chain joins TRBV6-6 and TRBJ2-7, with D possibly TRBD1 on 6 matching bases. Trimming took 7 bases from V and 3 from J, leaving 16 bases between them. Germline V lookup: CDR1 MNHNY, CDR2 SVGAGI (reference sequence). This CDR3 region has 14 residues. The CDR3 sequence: CASTPGQKDYEQYF. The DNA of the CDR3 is TGTGCCAGCACCCCCGGACAGAAAGACTACGAGCAGTACTTC.

The CDR3 protein is CASRSPGGQNQPQHF. For the CDR3, the DNA is TGTGCCAGCAGGTCCCCAGGGGGCCAGAATCAGCCCCAGCATTTT. The chain has TRBV2 and TRBJ1-5; 8 bases are a match to TRBD1. The CDR3 runs to 15 residues. V lost 6 bases to trimming and J lost 4 bases; unmatched junction nucleotides: 8. Germline V gives CDR1 SNHLY, CDR2 FYNNEI. Filled out from reference TRBV2 and TRBJ1-5, the complete variable domain reads EPEVTQTPSHQVTQMGQEVILRCVPISNHLYFYWYRQILGQKVEFLVSFYNNEISEKSEIFDDQFSVERPDGSNFTLKIRSTKLEDSAMYFCASRSPGGQNQPQHFGDGTRLSIL.

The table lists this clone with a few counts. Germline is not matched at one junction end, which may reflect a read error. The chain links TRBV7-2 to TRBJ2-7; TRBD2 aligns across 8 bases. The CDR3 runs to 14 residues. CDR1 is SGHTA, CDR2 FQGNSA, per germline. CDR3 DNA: TGCGCCAGCAGCCAAGACGGGAGGGACTACGAGCAGTACTTC. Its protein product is CASSQDGRDYEQYF.

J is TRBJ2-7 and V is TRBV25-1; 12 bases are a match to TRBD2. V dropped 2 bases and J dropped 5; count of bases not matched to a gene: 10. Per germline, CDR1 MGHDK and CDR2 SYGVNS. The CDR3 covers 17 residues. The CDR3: CASSENPLRLAGDEQYF. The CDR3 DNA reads TGTGCCAGCAGTGAAAACCCCCTAAGACTAGCGGGGGACGAGCAGTACTTC.

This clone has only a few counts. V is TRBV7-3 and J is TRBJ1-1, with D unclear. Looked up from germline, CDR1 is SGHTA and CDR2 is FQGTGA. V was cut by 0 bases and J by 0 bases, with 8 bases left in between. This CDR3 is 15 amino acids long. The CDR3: CASSLTAGLNTEAFF. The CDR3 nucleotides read TGTGCCAGCAGCTTAACGGCAGGCCTGAACACTGAAGCTTTCTTT. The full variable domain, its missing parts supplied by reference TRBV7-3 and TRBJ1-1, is GAGVSQTPSNKVTEKGKYVELRCDPISGHTALYWYRQSLGQGPEFLIYFQGTGAADDSGLPNDRFFAVRPEGSVSTLKIQRTERGDSAVYLCASSLTAGLNTEAFFGQGTRLTVV.

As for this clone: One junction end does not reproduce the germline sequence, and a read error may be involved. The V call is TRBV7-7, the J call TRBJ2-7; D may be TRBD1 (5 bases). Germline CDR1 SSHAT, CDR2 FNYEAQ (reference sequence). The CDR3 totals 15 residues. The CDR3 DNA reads TGTGCCAGCAGTCACCCGGCGCAGGGCTCCAACGAGCAGTACTTC. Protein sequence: CASSHPAQGSNEQYF.

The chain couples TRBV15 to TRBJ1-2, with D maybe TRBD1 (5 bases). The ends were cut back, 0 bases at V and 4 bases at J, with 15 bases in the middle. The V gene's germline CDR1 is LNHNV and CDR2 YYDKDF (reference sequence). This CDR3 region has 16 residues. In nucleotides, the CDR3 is TGTGCCACCAGCAGAGACCCCACAGGTGACTCCTATGGCTACACCTTC. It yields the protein CATSRDPTGDSYGYTF. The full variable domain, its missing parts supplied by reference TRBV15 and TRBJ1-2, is DAMVIQNPRYQVTQFGKPVTLSCSQTLNHNVMYWYQQKSSQAPKLLFHYYDKDFNNEADTPDNFQSRRPNTSFCFLDIRSPGLGDTAMYLCATSRDPTGDSYGYTFGSGTRLTVV.

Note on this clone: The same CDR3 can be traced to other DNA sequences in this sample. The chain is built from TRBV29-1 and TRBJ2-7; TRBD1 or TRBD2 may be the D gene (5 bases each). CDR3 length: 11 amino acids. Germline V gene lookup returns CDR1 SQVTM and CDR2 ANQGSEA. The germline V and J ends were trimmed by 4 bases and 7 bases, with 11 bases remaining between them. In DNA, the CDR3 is TGCAGCGTTGGGGGGTCGGGTGAGCAGTACTTC. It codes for CSVGGSGEQYF.

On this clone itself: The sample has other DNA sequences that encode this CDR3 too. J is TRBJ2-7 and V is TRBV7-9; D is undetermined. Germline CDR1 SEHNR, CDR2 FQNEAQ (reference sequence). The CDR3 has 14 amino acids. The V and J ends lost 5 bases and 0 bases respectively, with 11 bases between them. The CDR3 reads CASSPKRSSYEQYF. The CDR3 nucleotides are TGTGCCAGCAGCCCTAAGCGAAGCTCCTACGAGCAGTACTTC.

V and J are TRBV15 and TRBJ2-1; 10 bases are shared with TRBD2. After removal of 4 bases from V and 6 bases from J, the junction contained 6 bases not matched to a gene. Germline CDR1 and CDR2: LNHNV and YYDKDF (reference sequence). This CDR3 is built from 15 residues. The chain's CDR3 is CATSISGGASNEQFF. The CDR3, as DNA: TGTGCCACCAGCATCAGCGGGGGGGCCAGCAATGAGCAGTTCTTC.

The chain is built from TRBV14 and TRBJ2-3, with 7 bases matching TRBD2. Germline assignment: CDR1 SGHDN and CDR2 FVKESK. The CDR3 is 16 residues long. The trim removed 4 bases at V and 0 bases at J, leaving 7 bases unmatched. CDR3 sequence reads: CASSPRASGSTDTQYF. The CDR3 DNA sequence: TGTGCCAGCAGCCCCCGGGCTAGCGGTAGCACAGATACGCAGTATTTT.

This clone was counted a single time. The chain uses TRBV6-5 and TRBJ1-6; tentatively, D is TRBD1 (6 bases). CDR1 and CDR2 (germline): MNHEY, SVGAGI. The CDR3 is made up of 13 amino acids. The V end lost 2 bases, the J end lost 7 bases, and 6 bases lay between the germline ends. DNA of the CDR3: TGTGCCAGCAGTTACACAGGGAATTCACCCCTCCACTTT. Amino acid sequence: CASSYTGNSPLHF.

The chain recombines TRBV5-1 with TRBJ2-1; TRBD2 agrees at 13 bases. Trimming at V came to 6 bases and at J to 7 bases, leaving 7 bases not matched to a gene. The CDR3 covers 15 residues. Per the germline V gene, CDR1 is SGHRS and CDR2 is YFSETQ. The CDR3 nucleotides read TGCGCCAGCAAGGTTACTAGCGGGGGGGGGAATGAGCAGTTCTTC. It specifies CASKVTSGGGNEQFF.

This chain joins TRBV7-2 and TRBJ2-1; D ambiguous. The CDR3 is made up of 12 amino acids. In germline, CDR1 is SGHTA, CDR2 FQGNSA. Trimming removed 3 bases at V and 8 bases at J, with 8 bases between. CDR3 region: CASSFSYHEQFF. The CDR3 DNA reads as TGTGCCAGCAGCTTCTCGTACCATGAGCAGTTCTTC.

This CDR3 reads CASSSSGFNEKLFF. The CDR3 DNA reads TGTGCCAGCAGCTCCTCAGGGTTTAATGAAAAACTGTTTTTT. The chain recombines TRBV7-9 with TRBJ1-4, with a tentative D call TRBD1 (5 bases). V was pared by 4 bases and J by 4 bases, with 10 bases between. Germline V gene sequence: CDR1 SEHNR, CDR2 FQNEAQ (reference sequence). This CDR3 is 14 amino acids long. The full variable domain, completed using reference TRBV7-9 and TRBJ1-4, is DTGVSQNPRHKITKRGQNVTFRCDPISEHNRLYWYRQTLGQGPEFLTYFQNEAQLEKSRLLSDRFSAERPKGSFSTLEIQRTEQGDSAMYLCASSSSGFNEKLFFGSGTQLSVL.

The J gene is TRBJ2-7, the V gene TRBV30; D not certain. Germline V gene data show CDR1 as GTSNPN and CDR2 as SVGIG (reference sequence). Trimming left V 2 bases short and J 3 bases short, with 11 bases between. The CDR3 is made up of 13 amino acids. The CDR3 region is CAWSFAVGYEQYF. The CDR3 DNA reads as TGTGCCTGGAGTTTTGCCGTGGGCTACGAGCAGTACTTC. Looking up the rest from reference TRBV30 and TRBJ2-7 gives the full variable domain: SQTIHQWPATLVQPVGSPLSLECTVEGTSNPNLYWYRQAAGRGLQLLFYSVGIGQISSEVPQNLSASRPQDRQFILSSKKLLLSDSGFYLCAWSFAVGYEQYFGPGTRLTVT.